This passage covers 3 T cell receptor beta chains from one sample sequenced in a study of blood T cells in healthy people across ages. The authors ran a second PCR of about 7 to 11 cycles using a sample-barcoded 5' primer and a J-beta primer mix. TCRdb analysed the 5' RACE reads with MiXCR anew, one entry per CDR3 protein. The sample lists 550,000 to 600,000 distinct CDR3 sequences, roughly 48% occurring once. The sequencing input was blood. These receptor sequences come from a man older than 75 in good health.

This clonotype was observed once. A read error may produce the germline difference seen at one junction end. This chain joins TRBV7-9 and TRBJ2-6, with 7 bases lining up with TRBD1. Germline-derived CDR1 and CDR2 are SEHNR and FQNEAQ (reference sequence). The CDR3 is made up of 15 amino acids. CDR3 bases: TGTGCCGGCAGCTCCGACAGGGCTGGGGCCAACGTCCTGACTTTC. Its translation is CAGSSDRAGANVLTF.

The chain links TRBV20-1 to TRBJ1-2; TRBD1 is a possible D gene (5 bases). Germline assignment: CDR1 DFQATT and CDR2 SNEGSKA (reference sequence). Trimming took off 3 bases at V and 10 bases at J, with 15 bases between the two ends. The CDR3 is 12 residues long. The CDR3 here is CSARDLGRAYTF. CDR3 nucleotide sequence: TGCAGTGCTAGGGATCTAGGCAGGGCCTACACCTTC.

The CDR3 is CASSLSRTSGYNEQFF. In DNA form, the CDR3 reads TGTGCCAGCAGCTTGTCTCGGACTAGCGGATACAATGAGCAGTTCTTC. This sequence joins TRBV5-6 and TRBJ2-1; 10 bases map to TRBD2. The CDR3 totals 16 residues. Trimming at V came to 1 base and at J to 4 bases, leaving 5 bases not matched to a gene. Germline CDR1 is SGHDT and CDR2 is YYEEEE. Full variable domain (missing parts from reference TRBV5-6 and TRBJ2-1): DAGVTQSPTHLIKTRGQQVTLRCSPKSGHDTVSWYQQALGQGPQFIFQYYEEEERQRGNFPDRFSGHQFPNYSSELNVNALLLGDSALYLCASSLSRTSGYNEQFFGPGTRLTVL.